Listed below are T cell receptor beta chains from one sample, sequenced in a study of tumor-infiltrating lymphocytes in primary liver carcinoma. TCRdb processed the multiplex PCR reads anew with MiXCR; each CDR3 protein has one entry. The repertoire includes some 190,000 distinct CDR3 sequences, about 55% of them detected once, and approximately 70% sits in the top ten. Material for sequencing was peripheral blood. These receptors originate from a man in his forties with primary liver carcinoma and hepatitis B virus infection. The CDR3 runs from the conserved cysteine through the conserved F or W. D genes are given only for firm matches. A clone size is listed for some rows: how often the clone was seen (once, few, many), or a class if it is expanded.

V gene	J gene	D gene	clone size	CDR3 DNA	CDR3 protein
TRBV7-8	TRBJ1-4	-	-	TGTGCCAGCAGCTTAGCCGGGGACACAGCAACTAATGAAAAACTGTTTTTT	CASSLAGDTATNEKLFF
TRBV19	TRBJ2-3	-	-	TGTGCCAGCCGGGACGTAGGGGCAGATACGCAGTATTTT	CASRDVGADTQYF
TRBV4-1	TRBJ1-5	TRBD1	-	TGCGCCAGCAGCCTAGACGTAGGGGGCAAGCACCAGCATTTT	CASSLDVGGKHQHF
TRBV12-3/TRBV12-4	TRBJ2-1	TRBD1	-	TGTGCCAGCAGTCCCGGACAGGGGGGGCGGCATGAGCAATTCTTC	CASSPGQGGRHEQFF
TRBV6-1	TRBJ2-3	-	few	TGTGCCAGCAGTGAAAACCCCAATCCTGAGTTAGATACGCAGTATTTT	CASSENPNPELDTQYF
TRBV2	TRBJ2-7	-	-	TGTGCCAGCAGAGAAACCGAAAGCTCCTACGAGCAGTACTTC	CASRETESSYEQYF
TRBV14	TRBJ2-1	-	-	TGTGCCAGCGGCCAAGTGGGTCGGCTAGCTAGGAATGAGCAGTTCTTC	CASGQVGRLARNEQFF
TRBV29-1	TRBJ2-4	TRBD1	-	TGCAGCGTTGACCAGGGGGTGAACATTCAGTACTTC	CSVDQGVNIQYF
TRBV7-9	TRBJ2-1	TRBD2	once	TGTGCCAGCAGCTTAGCTCTGGGAGGGCTGGATGAGCAGTTCTTC	CASSLALGGLDEQFF
TRBV28	TRBJ2-7	-	-	TGTGCCACCTGGGCAGGGGCGAAGGGCTACGAGCAGTACTTC	CATWAGAKGYEQYF
TRBV13	TRBJ2-5	-	-	TGTGCCAGCAGCTTACGCCAGGGGATAGTGACCCAGTACTTC	CASSLRQGIVTQYF
TRBV10-3	TRBJ2-3	-	-	TGTGCCATCAGAGTAGCGGCGGGCACAGATACGCAGTATTTT	CAIRVAAGTDTQYF
TRBV6-5	TRBJ2-7	-	-	TGTGCCAGCAGTGTCACAGGTTTGTACGAGCAGTGCTTC	CASSVTGLYEQCF
TRBV10-3	TRBJ2-1	-	-	TGTGCCATCACCGGAGGAGAGCCCTACAATGAACAGCTCTTC	CAITGGEPYNEQLF
TRBV28	TRBJ1-6	-	-	TGTGCCAGCAGTTTGGGGGGATATAATTCACCCCTCCACTTT	CASSLGGYNSPLHF
TRBV6-5	TRBJ2-1	-	once	TGTGCCAGCAGTTACGGCCCGTCCGGTGAGCAGTTCTTC	CASSYGPSGEQFF
TRBV10-3	TRBJ2-7	TRBD2	-	TGTGCCATCAGTGAGGGCCCTAGCGGGGGCTACGAGCAGTACTTC	CAISEGPSGGYEQYF